Presented here are 21 T cell receptor beta chains from one specimen sequenced in a study of T cell repertoires in cytomegalovirus infection. Their cognate antigens are unknown. TCRdb re-derived calls from the reads in MiXCR, one entry per CDR3 protein. This sample has nearly 700,000 distinct CDR3 sequences, with about 33% found just once. Here the sequenced sample was cultured PBMCs, taken from culture after CMV antigen stimulation. These TCRs come from a human donor in good health (CMV status not recorded). Some clones in this sample may be carry-over from other donors' samples.

This clonotype appeared a few times. V is TRBV7-2 and J is TRBJ2-1, with D perhaps given as TRBD1 or TRBD2 (5 bases each). The V gene's germline CDR1 is SGHTA and CDR2 FQGNSA. This CDR3 contains 14 residues. Trimming removed 4 bases at V and 9 bases at J, with 16 bases between. The CDR3 loop is CASSWGLRGGEQFF. The CDR3 coding sequence is TGTGCCAGCAGCTGGGGGTTAAGAGGAGGTGAGCAGTTCTTC. The variable domain in full, completed from reference TRBV7-2 and TRBJ2-1, reads GAGVSQSPSNKVTEKGKDVELRCDPISGHTALYWYRQSLGQGLEFLIYFQGNSAPDKSGLPSDRFSAERTGGSVSTLTIQRTQQEDSAVYLCASSWGLRGGEQFFGPGTRLTVL.

This clonotype was seen a few times. One junction end disagrees with the germline gene, perhaps due to a read error. The chain joins TRBV11-2 to TRBJ2-7, with D tentatively TRBD1 or TRBD2 (5 bases each). Germline V gene data show CDR1 as SGHAT and CDR2 as FQNNGV. CDR3 length equals 14 residues. CDR3: CASSSSGTDWVVRF. In DNA, the CDR3 is TGTGCCAGCAGCTCCTCCGGGACGGACTGGGTAGTAAGGTTC.

This clonotype came up a few times. The chain couples TRBV7-2 to TRBJ2-1, with D possibly TRBD1 on 6 matching bases. The CDR3 runs 15 residues. CDR1 is SGHTA, CDR2 FQGNSA, per germline. Trimming cost V 1 base and J 3 bases, with 10 bases left between them. The CDR3 DNA sequence: TGTGCCAGCAGCTTAGACGTAGGGGGCTACAATGAGCAGTTCTTC. This encodes CASSLDVGGYNEQFF.

This rearrangement joins TRBV10-2 to TRBJ1-5; D ambiguous. Germline values: CDR1 WSHSY, CDR2 SAAADI. The CDR3 covers 13 residues. V was shortened by 6 bases and J by 4 bases, with 10 bases between the two germline ends. This chain's CDR3 is CASSPTENQPQHF. In DNA, the CDR3 is TGCGCCAGCAGCCCAACAGAGAATCAGCCCCAGCATTTT.

This chain connects TRBV6-6 to TRBJ1-1, with a weak D call TRBD1 (5 bases). The CDR3 covers 15 residues. Trimming stripped 7 bases from V and 2 bases from J, with 17 bases between. Germline loops: CDR1 MNHNY, CDR2 SVGAGI (reference sequence). Here the CDR3 DNA reads TGTGCCAGCACTTTAATCTGGGACCCCAACACTGAAGCTTTCTTT. Protein product: CASTLIWDPNTEAFF.

The chain has TRBV20-1 and TRBJ2-3, with TRBD1 matching 12 bases. Germline-derived CDR1 and CDR2 are DFQATT and SNEGSKA (reference sequence). The CDR3 sequence is 15 residues long. V gave up 6 bases and J gave up 5 bases; unmatched junction bases: 9. CDR3 bases: TGCAGTGCCGCGGGACAGGGGGCAGTGGGAGATACGCAGTATTTT. This codes for CSAAGQGAVGDTQYF.

The gene calls are TRBV28 and TRBJ2-4; D may be TRBD1 (5 bases). The CDR3 sequence is 15 residues long. Trimming removed 6 bases at V and 4 bases at J, with 16 bases between. From germline, CDR1 is MDHEN and CDR2 SYDVKM. The CDR3 loop reads CASSRVIFGKNIQYF. The CDR3 bases are TGTGCCAGCAGCAGGGTAATATTTGGGAAAAACATTCAGTACTTC.

This clonotype was seen more than once but under ten times. The gene calls are TRBV7-2 and TRBJ2-7; TRBD1 is a possible D gene (6 bases). The CDR3 is 15 amino acids. Germline V gene data show CDR1 as SGHTA and CDR2 as FQGNSA. Trimming took 2 bases from V and 5 from J, leaving 16 bases between them. CDR3 sequence reads: CASSLTQGGRHEQYF. In DNA form, the CDR3 reads TGTGCCAGCAGCTTAACACAGGGCGGACGGCACGAGCAGTACTTC.

The chain couples TRBV30 to TRBJ2-5; D not certain. The CDR3 runs 12 residues. V was trimmed by 3 bases and J by 5 bases, leaving 10 bases between them. CDR1 and CDR2 (germline): GTSNPN, SVGIG (reference sequence). The CDR3 loop reads CAWSPSRETQYF. In DNA, the CDR3 is TGTGCCTGGAGCCCATCACGTGAGACCCAGTACTTC.

The J gene is TRBJ2-1, the V gene TRBV2; D is uncertain. Trimming left V 4 bases short and J 0 bases short, with 10 bases between. The germline V gene has CDR1 SNHLY and CDR2 FYNNEI. The CDR3 is 15 amino acids. CDR3 nucleotide sequence: TGTGCCAGCAGTGTACGGTGGAGCTCCTACAATGAGCAGTTCTTC. Translating it yields CASSVRWSSYNEQFF.

The rearrangement uses TRBV6-1 and TRBJ1-1, with D possibly TRBD1 on 5 matching bases. V was shortened by 8 bases and J by 0 bases, with 10 bases between the two germline ends. Germline V gene lookup returns CDR1 MNHNS and CDR2 SASEGT. The CDR3 covers 13 residues. The CDR3 sequence: CASGRQLNTEAFF. DNA for the CDR3: TGTGCCAGCGGCAGACAGCTGAACACTGAAGCTTTCTTT.

V usage is TRBV10-2 and J usage is TRBJ2-4; possible D gene TRBD2, 8 bases. V lost 4 bases and J 8 bases, leaving 18 bases between the germline ends. The germline V gene has CDR1 WSHSY and CDR2 SAAADI. This CDR3 spans 15 amino acids. This CDR3 is CASSGSGTRGHIQYF. CDR3 coding DNA: TGCGCCAGCAGTGGCTCCGGGACTAGGGGGCACATTCAGTACTTC.

This clonotype has just a few counts. The chain joins TRBV7-9 to TRBJ1-6; TRBD1 matches at 9 bases. Per the germline V gene, CDR1 is SEHNR and CDR2 is FQNEAQ (reference sequence). The CDR3 is 14 residues long. V lost 5 bases and J lost 10; bases outside the gene matches: 6. The CDR3, as DNA: TGTGCCAGCAGCATCGGGACAGGGCAATCACCCCTCCACTTT. Translated: CASSIGTGQSPLHF.

The chain has TRBV6-1 and TRBJ1-4; TRBD1 agrees at 7 bases. The CDR3 is 13 amino acids. The germline V gene encodes CDR1 MNHNS and CDR2 SASEGT. Trimming took 10 bases from V and 7 from J; bases not matched to a gene: 9. In DNA, the CDR3 is TGTGCCACCGGACAGGTTGAGGGTGAAAAACTGTTTTTT. The encoded protein is CATGQVEGEKLFF.

The table lists this clonotype with many counts. The chain couples TRBV7-2 to TRBJ2-5; D gene unclear. Trimming took 5 bases from V and 5 from J, leaving 12 bases between them. The CDR3 length is 13 residues. The germline CDR1 and CDR2 sequences are SGHTA and FQGNSA. The CDR3 bases are TGTGCCAGCAGCCCCTCCCTCCTCGAGACCCAGTACTTC. Its translation: CASSPSLLETQYF.

The chain is built from TRBV12-3 or TRBV12-4 and TRBJ2-3; unclear D gene. V was clipped by 10 bases and J by 5 bases, with 7 bases between them. This CDR3 is 10 amino acids long. CDR3 nucleotide sequence: TGTGCCATTCTCAAAGATACGCAGTATTTT. This encodes CAILKDTQYF.

To note about this clonotype: This may arise from a read error, as a much more abundant clone is one base away. The chain uses TRBV7-2 and TRBJ2-1, with TRBD2 identical over 10 bases. There are 18 residues in the CDR3. The trim removed 11 bases at V and 2 bases at J, leaving 18 bases unmatched. Germline lookup yields CDR1 SGHTA and CDR2 FQGNSA. The DNA for the CDR3 is TGTGCCGGCACCCTGCGGGCACTAGCGGGATTCGCCTACAATGAGCAGTTCTTC. It codes for CAGTLRALAGFAYNEQFF. The full variable domain, its missing parts supplied by reference TRBV7-2 and TRBJ2-1, is GAGVSQSPSNKVTEKGKDVELRCDPISGHTALYWYRQSLGQGLEFLIYFQGNSAPDKSGLPSDRFSAERTGGSVSTLTIQRTQQEDSAVYLCAGTLRALAGFAYNEQFFGPGTRLTVL.

The chain recombines TRBV6-5 with TRBJ1-5, with 7 bases lining up with TRBD1. The trim removed 5 bases at V and 3 bases at J, leaving 4 bases unmatched. This CDR3 is built from 14 residues. Germline V CDR1 and CDR2: MNHEY, SVGAGI. CDR3 amino acids: CASSADRDNQPQHF. In nucleotides, the CDR3 is TGTGCCAGCAGTGCCGACAGGGACAATCAGCCCCAGCATTTT.

The CDR3 here is CASSPRGGLQETQYF. The CDR3 nucleotides are TGTGCCAGCAGCCCTAGGGGTGGGCTACAAGAGACCCAGTACTTC. The genes are TRBV7-9 and TRBJ2-5, with D maybe TRBD1 (5 bases). V lost 5 bases, J lost 2 bases, and 15 bases lay in between. CDR1 is SEHNR and CDR2 is FQNEAQ in the germline V gene (reference sequence). The CDR3 runs 15 residues.

The chain uses TRBV5-1 and TRBJ2-5; perhaps TRBD2 as D (6 bases). Trimming left V 5 bases short and J 2 bases short, with 16 bases between. This CDR3 spans 15 amino acids. CDR1 is SGHRS and CDR2 is YFSETQ in the germline V gene. The CDR3 DNA reads as TGCGCCAGCAGTTCCTTAAGCGGGTTTCAAGAGACCCAGTACTTC. Translation: CASSSLSGFQETQYF.

This sequence joins TRBV28 and TRBJ2-3; TRBD2 matches at 7 bases. CDR1 MDHEN and CDR2 SYDVKM come from the germline V gene. Losses at the gene ends were 5 bases for V and 3 bases for J; bases not matched to a gene: 17. The CDR3 covers 18 residues. The CDR3 DNA is TGTGCCAGCAGTCTCTCTCGGTTTGCGGGGGAGCGGACAGATACGCAGTATTTT. This encodes CASSLSRFAGERTDTQYF.